These T cell receptor beta chains were read from a single sample in a study of CXCR3-negative and CXCR3-positive naive CD8 T cells. For each CDR3 protein, TCRdb gives one entry from its re-call of the 5' RACE reads, without DNA. This sample's clone table lists about 150,000 distinct CDR3 sequences. The sample taken for sequencing was naive CXCR3+ CD8+ T cells from blood. These TCRs come from a human donor in good health. Some clones in this sample may be carry-over from other donors' samples. Each CDR3 is given with its conserved first and last residue.

TRBJ1-1,TRBV2,CASSTGWNTEAFF
TRBJ2-3,TRBV29-1,CSVPPRESSTDTQYF
TRBJ2-7,TRBV7-9,CASSPGGSHEQYF
TRBJ1-2,TRBV4-1,CASSLTGGDSYGYTF
TRBJ1-1,TRBV6-6,CASSFSGGTEAFF
TRBJ2-7,TRBV2,CASRPLGGYEQYF
TRBJ1-1,TRBV30,CAWSMLGGLGEAFF
TRBJ1-5,TRBV23-1,CASSHPGTGGYQPQHF
TRBJ1-2,TRBV7-9,CASSSNLLNYGYTF
TRBJ2-7,TRBV27,CASSYASRRHEQYF
TRBJ1-1,TRBV7-8,CASSPLAMNTEAFF
TRBJ1-5,TRBV5-6,CASSLRWGSNQPQHF
TRBJ2-1,TRBV2,CASSEYSQNSYNEQFF
TRBJ2-1,TRBV7-9,CASSEEGGLNNEQFF
TRBJ2-7,TRBV18,CASSAASGYEQYF
TRBJ2-7,TRBV13,CASSAGRPEQYF
TRBJ1-5,TRBV28,CASSLSETDYSNQPQHF
TRBJ2-3,TRBV20-1,CSARDLAGSTDTQYF
TRBJ2-1,TRBV28,CASTPRTSGRSAPNEQFF
TRBJ2-7,TRBV11-2,CASSFFGGGYEQYF
TRBJ2-1,TRBV4-1,CASSQGRVNEQFF
TRBJ1-6,TRBV14,CASSQGLGYNSPLHF
TRBJ2-2,TRBV6-2/TRBV6-3,CASSSGTGAPGELFF
TRBJ1-2,TRBV9,CASSVGGQDSYGYTF
TRBJ2-3,TRBV28,CASSFLGTGYKDTQYF
TRBJ2-7,TRBV28,CASSFSATIYEQYF
TRBJ1-1,TRBV19,CAAGGGLNTEAFF
TRBJ2-1,TRBV19,CASSMTEYNEQFF
TRBJ2-7,TRBV7-9,CASSTPGGPSEQYF
TRBJ2-3,TRBV14,CASSPTTPPVPDTQYF